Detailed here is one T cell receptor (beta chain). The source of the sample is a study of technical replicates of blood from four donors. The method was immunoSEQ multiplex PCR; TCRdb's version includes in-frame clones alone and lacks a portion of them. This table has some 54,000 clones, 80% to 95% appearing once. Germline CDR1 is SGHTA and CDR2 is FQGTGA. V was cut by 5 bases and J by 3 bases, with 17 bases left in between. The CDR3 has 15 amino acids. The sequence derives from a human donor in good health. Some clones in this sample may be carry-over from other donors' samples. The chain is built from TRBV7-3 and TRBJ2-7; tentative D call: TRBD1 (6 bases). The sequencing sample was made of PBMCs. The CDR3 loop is CASSTSDRSSYEQYF. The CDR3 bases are TGTGCCAGCAGCACCTCAGACAGGAGTAGCTACGAGCAGTACTTC.